The subject of this entry is one T cell receptor (beta chain). The trim removed 4 bases at V and 4 bases at J, leaving 5 bases unmatched. The V gene's germline CDR1 is MRHNA and CDR2 SNTAGT. The CDR3 contains 14 residues. The record originates from a study of shared clonotypes between healthy human individuals. CD45RO negativity and positive selection for CCR7 defined naive CD8 cells, a population that excluded terminally differentiated effector memory CD45RA+ cells. The protocol was immunoSEQ multiplex PCR, while the TCRdb copy is restricted to in-frame clones and leaves out a portion. The sample has some 2 million clones; about 95% are singletons.

What was sequenced was naive CD8+ T cells sorted from blood. The source is a man between 18 and 29 years old in good health. The chain carries TRBV6-4 and TRBJ2-7, with TRBD1 matching over 9 bases. CDR3 in DNA: TGTGCCAGCAGTGTCACAGGGGGCGGATACGAGCAGTACTTC. It encodes CASSVTGGGYEQYF.